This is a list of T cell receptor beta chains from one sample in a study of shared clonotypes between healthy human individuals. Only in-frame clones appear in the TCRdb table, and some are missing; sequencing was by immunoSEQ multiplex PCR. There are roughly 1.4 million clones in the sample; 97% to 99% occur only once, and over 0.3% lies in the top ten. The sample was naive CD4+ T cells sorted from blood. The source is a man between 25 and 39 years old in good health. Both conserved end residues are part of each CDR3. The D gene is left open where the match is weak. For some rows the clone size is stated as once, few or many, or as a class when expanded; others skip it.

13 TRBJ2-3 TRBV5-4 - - TGTGCCAGCAGCCATGCCGAGGGGGGGAGAGAGTATTTT CASSHAEGGREYF
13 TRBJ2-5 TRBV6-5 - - TGTGCCAGCAGTTACGTCCTACAACAGACCCAGTACTTC CASSYVLQQTQYF
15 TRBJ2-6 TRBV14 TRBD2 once TGTGCCAGCAGCGGAGCGGGACGTGGGGCCAACGTCCTGACTTTC CASSGAGRGANVLTF
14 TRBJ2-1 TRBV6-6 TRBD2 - TGTGCCAGCAGTTACAGCCCCTTAGCGGGAGAGCAGTTCTTC CASSYSPLAGEQFF
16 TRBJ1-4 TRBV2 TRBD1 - TGTGCCAGCAGCGACCGGGACAGGGTTCAGGGGGAAAAACTGTTTTTT CASSDRDRVQGEKLFF
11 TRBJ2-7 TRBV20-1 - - TGCAGTGCTAGAGACCAGGGATGGAGAGACTTC CSARDQGWRDF
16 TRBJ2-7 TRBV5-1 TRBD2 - TGCGCCAGCAGCTTGAGCGGGATCGAGACGGGCTACGAGCAGTACTTC CASSLSGIETGYEQYF
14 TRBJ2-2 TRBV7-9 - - TGTGCCAGCAGCTCTCCAGGGTACGCCGGGGAGCTGTTTTTT CASSSPGYAGELFF
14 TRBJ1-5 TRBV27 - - TGTGCCAGCAGTTTCCGACAGTCCAATGCTCCCCAGCATTTT CASSFRQSNAPQHF
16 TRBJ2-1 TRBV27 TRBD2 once TGTGCCTCGCAATGGGGGCGGGAGGGTTCCTACAATGAGCAGTTCTTC CASQWGREGSYNEQFF
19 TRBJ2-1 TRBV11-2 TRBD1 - TGTGCCAGCAGCCCCTCTTTTGTGTCTGACAGGGAACCCTACAATGAGCAGTTCTTC CASSPSFVSDREPYNEQFF
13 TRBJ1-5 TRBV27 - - TGTGCCAGCAGTGACAGGCCCAATCAGCCCCAGCATTTT CASSDRPNQPQHF
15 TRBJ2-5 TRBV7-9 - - TGTGCCGCAACTTGGCTAAGGGGTAACGGGGAGACCCAGTACTTC CAATWLRGNGETQYF
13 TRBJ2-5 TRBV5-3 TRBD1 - TGTGCCAGCAGCTTTCCAGGGGGTGAGACCCAGTACTTC CASSFPGGETQYF
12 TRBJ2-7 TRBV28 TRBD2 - TGTGCCAGCTCGGGGACTACCTACGAGCAGTACTTC CASSGTTYEQYF
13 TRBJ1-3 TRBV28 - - TGTGCCAGCAGTAGGGTCTTTGGAAACACCATATATTTT CASSRVFGNTIYF
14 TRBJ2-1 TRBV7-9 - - TGTGCCAGCAGCTTAACCGACGCCTACAATGAGCAGTTCTTC CASSLTDAYNEQFF
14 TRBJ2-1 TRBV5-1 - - TGCGCCAGCAGCCTAGGACAGGGAGGGGGTGAGCAGTTCTTC CASSLGQGGGEQFF
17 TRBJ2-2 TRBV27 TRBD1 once TGTGCCAGCAGTTTAAAGGCAGGGGGCGGATGGGCCGGGGAGCTGTTTTTT CASSLKAGGGWAGELFF